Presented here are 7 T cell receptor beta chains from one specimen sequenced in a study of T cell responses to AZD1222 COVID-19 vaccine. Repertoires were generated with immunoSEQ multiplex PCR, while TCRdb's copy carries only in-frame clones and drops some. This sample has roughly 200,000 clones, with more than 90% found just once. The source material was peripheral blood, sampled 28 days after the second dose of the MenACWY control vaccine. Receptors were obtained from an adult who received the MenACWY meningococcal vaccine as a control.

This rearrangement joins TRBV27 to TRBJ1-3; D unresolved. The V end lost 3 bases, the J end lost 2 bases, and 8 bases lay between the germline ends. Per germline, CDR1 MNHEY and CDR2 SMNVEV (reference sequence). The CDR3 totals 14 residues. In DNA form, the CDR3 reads TGTGCCAGCAGTTTGGGGAAGACTGGAAACACCATATATTTT. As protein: CASSLGKTGNTIYF.

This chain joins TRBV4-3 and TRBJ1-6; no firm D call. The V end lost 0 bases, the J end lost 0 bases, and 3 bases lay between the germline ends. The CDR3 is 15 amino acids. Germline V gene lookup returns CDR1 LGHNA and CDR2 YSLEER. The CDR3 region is CASSQDSSYNSPLHF. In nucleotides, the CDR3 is TGCGCCAGCAGCCAAGACAGCTCCTATAATTCACCCCTCCACTTT.

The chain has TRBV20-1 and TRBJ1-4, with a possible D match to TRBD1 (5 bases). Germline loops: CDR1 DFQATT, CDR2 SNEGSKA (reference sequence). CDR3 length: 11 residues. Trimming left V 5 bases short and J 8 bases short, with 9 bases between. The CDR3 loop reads CSAGGTEKLFF. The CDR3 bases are TGCAGTGCTGGGGGTACAGAAAAACTGTTTTTT.

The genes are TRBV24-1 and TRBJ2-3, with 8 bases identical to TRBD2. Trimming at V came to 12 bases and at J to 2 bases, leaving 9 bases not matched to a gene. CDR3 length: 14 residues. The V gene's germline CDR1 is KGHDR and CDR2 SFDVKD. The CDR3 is CASKGTRDTDTQYF. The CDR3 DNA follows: TGTGCCTCTAAGGGGACTAGGGACACAGATACGCAGTATTTT.

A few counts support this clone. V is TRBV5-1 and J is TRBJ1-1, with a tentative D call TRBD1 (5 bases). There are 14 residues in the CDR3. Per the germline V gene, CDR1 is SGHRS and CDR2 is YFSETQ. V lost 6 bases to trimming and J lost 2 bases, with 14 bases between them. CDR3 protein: CASTLLGGNTEAFF. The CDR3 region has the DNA TGCGCCAGCACCCTGTTGGGGGGTAACACTGAAGCTTTCTTT.

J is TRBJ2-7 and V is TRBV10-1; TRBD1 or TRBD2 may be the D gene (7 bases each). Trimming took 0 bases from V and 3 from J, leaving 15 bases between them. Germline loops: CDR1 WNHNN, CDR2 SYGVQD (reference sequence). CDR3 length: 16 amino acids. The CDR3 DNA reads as TGCGCCAGCAGTGAGTCCAGGGGGAGGGGGCTCTACGAGCAGTACTTC. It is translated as CASSESRGRGLYEQYF.

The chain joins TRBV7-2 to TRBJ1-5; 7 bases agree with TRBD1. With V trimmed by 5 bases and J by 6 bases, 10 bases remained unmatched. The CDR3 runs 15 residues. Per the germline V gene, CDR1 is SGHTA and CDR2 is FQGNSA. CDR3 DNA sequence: TGTGCCAGCAGCCTCCGGGCAGGGGGAGGTCAGCCCCAGCATTTT. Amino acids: CASSLRAGGGQPQHF.